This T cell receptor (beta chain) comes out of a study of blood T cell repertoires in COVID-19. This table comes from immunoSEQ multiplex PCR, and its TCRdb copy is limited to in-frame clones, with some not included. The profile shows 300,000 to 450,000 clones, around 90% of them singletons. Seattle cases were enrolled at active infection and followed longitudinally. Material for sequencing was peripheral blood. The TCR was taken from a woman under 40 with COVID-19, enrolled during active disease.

The CDR3 bases are TGTGCCAGCAGCCAAAGAACAGGTTCTGGAAACACCATATATTTT. It is translated as CASSQRTGSGNTIYF. The chain joins TRBV3-1 (or the pseudogene TRBV3-2) to TRBJ1-3, with D perhaps matching TRBD1 (5 bases). The CDR3 consists of 15 residues. Deletions cut 2 bases from V and 1 base from J, with 9 bases between. Germline lookup yields CDR1 LGHDT and CDR2 YNNKEL (reference sequence).